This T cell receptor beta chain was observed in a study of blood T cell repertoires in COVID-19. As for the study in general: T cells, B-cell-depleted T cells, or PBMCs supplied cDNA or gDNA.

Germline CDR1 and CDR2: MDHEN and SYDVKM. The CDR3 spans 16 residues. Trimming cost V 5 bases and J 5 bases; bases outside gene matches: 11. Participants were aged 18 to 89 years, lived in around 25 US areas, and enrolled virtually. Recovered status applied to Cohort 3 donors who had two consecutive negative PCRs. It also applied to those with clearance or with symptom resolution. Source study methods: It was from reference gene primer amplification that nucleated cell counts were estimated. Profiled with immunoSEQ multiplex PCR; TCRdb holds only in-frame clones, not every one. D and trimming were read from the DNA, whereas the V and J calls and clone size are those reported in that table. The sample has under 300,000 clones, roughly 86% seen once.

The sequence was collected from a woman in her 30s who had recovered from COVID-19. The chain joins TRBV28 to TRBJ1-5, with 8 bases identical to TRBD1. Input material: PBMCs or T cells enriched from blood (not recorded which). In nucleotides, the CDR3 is TGTGCCAGCAGTCTCACAGGGGGAAGGATAGATCAGCCCCAGCATTTT. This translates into CASSLTGGRIDQPQHF.